The rows below give T cell receptor beta chains drawn from one sample of a study of T cell repertoires in cytomegalovirus infection. TCRdb fed the reads into MiXCR, producing one record per CDR3 protein. This table has approximately 550,000 distinct CDR3 sequences, 16% appearing once. The sample comprised CD8+ T cells from PBMCs. Every receptor here comes from a human donor in good health (CMV status not recorded). Some clones in this sample may be carry-over from other donors' samples. Both conserved end residues are part of each CDR3. The D gene is left open where the match is weak. Part of the rows lack a size; the others show once, few, many or a class for expanded clones.

abundance	v_gene	d_gene	j_gene	CDR3nt	CDR3aa
few	TRBV5-1	TRBD1	TRBJ1-1	TGCGCCAGCATGGGGACAGGGACTGAAGCTTTCTTT	CASMGTGTEAFF
many	TRBV7-8	NA	TRBJ1-2	TGTGCCAGCAGCATACCCGACAGAAGGGATGGCTACACCTTC	CASSIPDRRDGYTF
NA	TRBV6-6	TRBD1	TRBJ2-7	TGTGCCAGCAGTTACTCCCGGGACAGGGGGATCGAGCAGTACTTC	CASSYSRDRGIEQYF
many	TRBV2	NA	TRBJ1-1	TGTGCCAGCACTAAGAAGGGCGTTCGAATGAACACTGAAGCTTTCTTT	CASTKKGVRMNTEAFF
many	TRBV4-1	NA	TRBJ1-2	TGCGCCAGCAGCGGGGGGCAAGGTGGCTACACCTTC	CASSGGQGGYTF
many	TRBV7-9	TRBD1	TRBJ1-2	TGTGCCAGCAGCTTGGACAGGGGTAACTATGGCTACACCTTC	CASSLDRGNYGYTF
NA	TRBV9	NA	TRBJ2-1	TGTGCCAGCAGCGTAGGTAGCGGATCGAATGAGCAGTTCTTC	CASSVGSGSNEQFF
many	TRBV28	TRBD2	TRBJ2-7	TGTGCCAGCAGTTTCGTAGCGGGAACCGACGAGCAGTACTTC	CASSFVAGTDEQYF
many	TRBV2	NA	TRBJ1-2	TGTGCCAGCAGCGACGCCCGAAGCTATGGCTACACCTTC	CASSDARSYGYTF
few	TRBV12-3/TRBV12-4	NA	TRBJ1-2	TGTGCCAGCAGTTTTGAAGAGGCCTATGGCTACACCTTC	CASSFEEAYGYTF
many	TRBV20-1	TRBD1	TRBJ1-6	TGCAGTGCTAACCAGGGGGTCTTCGGGCACTATAATTCACCCCTCCACTTT	CSANQGVFGHYNSPLHF
many	TRBV27	NA	TRBJ1-2	TGTGCCAGCAGTGCGGGAAGTGGCTACACCTTC	CASSAGSGYTF
NA	TRBV11-2	NA	TRBJ2-2	TGTGCCAGCTCCCTCTTAGGGGAAACCGGGGAGCTGTTTTTT	CASSLLGETGELFF
few	TRBV28	TRBD2	TRBJ2-5	TGTGCCAGCAGCCTTATAGCGGGAGGGAAACAAGAGACCCAGTACTTC	CASSLIAGGKQETQYF
many	TRBV12-3/TRBV12-4	NA	TRBJ1-6	TGTGCCAGCAGTCCGGGGTATAATTCACCCCTCCACTTT	CASSPGYNSPLHF
many	TRBV7-6	TRBD2	TRBJ2-1	TGTGCCAGCAGCCCAAGGACTAGCGGGTTTTACAATGAGCAGTTCTTC	CASSPRTSGFYNEQFF
few	TRBV5-1	NA	TRBJ2-7	TGCGCCAGCACCCCCCCCGTTGGACCAAAGGAGCAGTACTTC	CASTPPVGPKEQYF
few	TRBV27	NA	TRBJ2-5	TGTGCCAGCAGTCCCAATATCCTCGGAGAGACCCAGTACTTC	CASSPNILGETQYF
NA	TRBV9	TRBD1	TRBJ1-4	TGTGCCAGCAGAGGGTGGGACAGGAATATCGGGGGTGAAAAACTGTTTTTT	CASRGWDRNIGGEKLFF
NA	TRBV20-1	NA	TRBJ1-2	TGCAGTGCTAGAGATCTGGCAGGGGATGGCTACACCTTC	CSARDLAGDGYTF
few	TRBV5-6	NA	TRBJ1-5	TGTGCCAGCAGCTCTCTCAATAATCAGCCCCAGCATTTT	CASSSLNNQPQHF
many	TRBV4-1	TRBD2	TRBJ2-7	TGCGCCAGCAGCCAACTAGCGGCCAGCTCCTACGAGCAGTACTTC	CASSQLAASSYEQYF
NA	TRBV19	TRBD1	TRBJ2-7	TGTGCCAGTAGTATCGGGACAGGCGGCGAGCAGTACTTC	CASSIGTGGEQYF
many	TRBV24-1	NA	TRBJ2-1	TGTGCCACCAGTGATTTGCAAAGGGAGATAGCGGATATTTCCTACAATGAGCAGTTCTTC	CATSDLQREIADISYNEQFF
many	TRBV12-3/TRBV12-4	NA	TRBJ1-1	TGTGCCAGTTTAATGGGCACTGAAGCTTTCTTT	CASLMGTEAFF
many	TRBV11-2	NA	TRBJ2-7	TGTGCCAGCAGCAACCGCAGGGGCGGACTCTCCTACGAGCAGTACTTC	CASSNRRGGLSYEQYF
NA	TRBV15	NA	TRBJ2-5	TGTGCCACCAGCAGAACGGACAGAGTAGAGACCCAGTACTTC	CATSRTDRVETQYF
many	TRBV20-1	TRBD2	TRBJ2-7	TGCAGTGCTAGTGAGCTAGCGGTCTCCTACGAGCAGTACTTC	CSASELAVSYEQYF
many	TRBV20-1	NA	TRBJ1-5	TGCAGTGCTAGAGATTTGGGCGCCAGGAATCAGCCCCAGCATTTT	CSARDLGARNQPQHF
many	TRBV7-8	NA	TRBJ1-2	TGTGCCAGCAGCTTTAGGACAGACGATGGCTACACCTTC	CASSFRTDDGYTF
few	TRBV23-1	NA	TRBJ1-4	TGCGCCAGCAGTCAATCGTGGGGGGTAGACGAAAAACTGTTTTTT	CASSQSWGVDEKLFF
many	TRBV7-7	NA	TRBJ2-3	TGTGCTAGCAGCGTTTTTCCGACAGATACGCAGTATTTT	CASSVFPTDTQYF
many	TRBV25-1	TRBD1	TRBJ1-1	TGTGCCAGCAGTTGGGGGGACAGCCGGGACACTGAAGCTTTCTTT	CASSWGDSRDTEAFF
once	TRBV12-5	NA	TRBJ1-4	TGTGCTAGTGGCCCGGCAGTAGGGGAAAATCTGTTTTTT	CASGPAVGENLFF
NA	TRBV7-2	NA	TRBJ1-3	TGTGCCAGCAGCTTAAGTGCGGATTTTTTTGGAAACACCATATATTTT	CASSLSADFFGNTIYF
many	TRBV7-9	NA	TRBJ1-2	TGTGCCAGCAGCCCGGAAGGGGGGTATGGCTACACCTTC	CASSPEGGYGYTF
many	TRBV20-1	TRBD2	TRBJ2-1	TGCAGTGCTAGCGGGCTAGCGGACTACAATGAGCAGTTCTTC	CSASGLADYNEQFF
NA	TRBV9	TRBD1	TRBJ1-1	TGTGCCAGCAGCGTAGGGACAGGGAGGGGGAACACTGAAGCTTTCTTT	CASSVGTGRGNTEAFF
many	TRBV12-5	NA	TRBJ1-1	TGTGCTAGTGGTTGGGACACTGAAGCTTTCTTT	CASGWDTEAFF
many	TRBV2	NA	TRBJ2-3	TGTGCCAGCAGTGAACTTGACAGGACAGATACGCAGTATTTT	CASSELDRTDTQYF
NA	TRBV28	NA	TRBJ2-7	TGTGCCAGCCATTATGGGAGCTCCTACGAGCAGTACTTC	CASHYGSSYEQYF
NA	TRBV19	TRBD2	TRBJ2-1	TGTGCCAGTAGTACACCCCTGCGGGAGGACCCCTACAATGAGCAGTTCTTC	CASSTPLREDPYNEQFF
many	TRBV19	NA	TRBJ1-2	TGTGCCAGTAACCAGGGAGGCTATGGCTACACCTTC	CASNQGGYGYTF
many	TRBV7-9	NA	TRBJ1-1	TGTGCCAGCAGCTTAAATAATGGCTTGAGGGGGAACACTGAAGCTTTCTTT	CASSLNNGLRGNTEAFF
NA	TRBV19	NA	TRBJ1-2	TGTGCCAGTAAGGTAACAGGGATTAACTATGGCTACACCTTC	CASKVTGINYGYTF
NA	TRBV3-1	TRBD2	TRBJ2-1	TGTGCCAGCAGCCAAGATATTGGACTAGCGACCTACAATGAGCAGTTCTTC	CASSQDIGLATYNEQFF
many	TRBV7-6	TRBD1	TRBJ1-2	TGTGCCAGCAGCCCCGGTGGGACAGGGGCAGGCGGCTACACCTTC	CASSPGGTGAGGYTF
few	TRBV4-1	NA	TRBJ1-4	TGCGCCAGCTCCGCAGGTACCGCGGGCGAAAAACTGTTTTTT	CASSAGTAGEKLFF
many	TRBV12-3/TRBV12-4	NA	TRBJ1-6	TGTGCCAGCAGCCCAAAATGGGGGGGGAGCTATAATTCACCCCTCCACTTT	CASSPKWGGSYNSPLHF